What follows is one T cell receptor (beta chain) and its context. Its antigen is not yet known. Base quality data are lacking; no much larger clone is found one base away. The donors were included in the validation cohort of some 120 subjects, a group kept apart from the 666-subject first cohort. This sample is drawn from a study of cytomegalovirus exposure and HLA in healthy donors (dated 2017 in TCRdb). The study in broad terms: According to a later analysis, one platform produced both the 120 validation repertoires and the approximately 660 repertoires of the first cohort. The aim of the study was to test whether cataloging public T cell receptors could identify signatures of past pathogen exposure. Along with the 666-subject first cohort, a separate validation cohort of 120 different subjects was used. To predict cytomegalovirus infection status, the study brought together high-throughput TCR immunosequencing, statistical association of individual TCRs with disease status, and machine learning. Overall study results and their limits: The study listed 150 to 200 TCR beta chains as associated with cytomegalovirus. All 120 or so repertoires were used to score co-occurrence in the validation cohort in a later analysis, because that analysis had no HLA typing for the cohort. In both the original and validation cohorts, the classifier was reported to diagnose cytomegalovirus status with high specificity and sensitivity. The authors suggested that the approach could potentially be generalized to other disease states and immunological phenotypes. In vitro tests confirmed that three of the cytomegalovirus-associated TCR beta chains recognize cytomegalovirus antigens. Across donors, most TCR sequences were observed very rarely, whereas some public TCRs were present in many individuals. Of the cluster scores, 90% to 95% were above 0 in a later analysis, which found that TCRs clustered in the first cohort also tended to co-occur in the 120 validation repertoires.

The CDR3 contains 13 residues, cysteine and phenylalanine counted. This entry keeps only the CDR3 DNA: 39 bases, framed from base 1. The junction shows trimming of 7 bases on V and 2 bases on J, and the gene matches do not reach 3 bases of it. In the germline V gene, CDR1 corresponds to MNHEY and CDR2 to SVGAGI. The library was generated by the immunoSEQ multiplex PCR assay. The authors' pipeline ran thus. A statistical classification framework was developed to diagnose cytomegalovirus status using the catalog of TCR beta chain sequences. The table comes from immuneACCESS by way of TCRdb, which keeps in-frame sequences with V and J called. Part of the clones is missing from these tables; in studies checked, under half for an unresolved V gene and the rest for unknown reasons. V, J and clone size were drawn from that table, and D and trimming were deduced from the DNA. This sample is represented by 150,000 to 200,000 clones; roughly 80% of them were singletons. Together, the top ten hold 2% to 2.5% of the sample.

The rearranged chain carries TRBV6-5 and TRBJ2-5, with TRBD2 matching 8 junction bases. The sequence was obtained from a man younger than 40 in good health and CMV-seropositive. The sequencing sample was made of PBMCs. The nucleotide sequence reads TGTGCCAGCATGGCGGGGGGTCAAGAGACCCAGTACTTC. The encoded protein is CASMAGGQETQYF.